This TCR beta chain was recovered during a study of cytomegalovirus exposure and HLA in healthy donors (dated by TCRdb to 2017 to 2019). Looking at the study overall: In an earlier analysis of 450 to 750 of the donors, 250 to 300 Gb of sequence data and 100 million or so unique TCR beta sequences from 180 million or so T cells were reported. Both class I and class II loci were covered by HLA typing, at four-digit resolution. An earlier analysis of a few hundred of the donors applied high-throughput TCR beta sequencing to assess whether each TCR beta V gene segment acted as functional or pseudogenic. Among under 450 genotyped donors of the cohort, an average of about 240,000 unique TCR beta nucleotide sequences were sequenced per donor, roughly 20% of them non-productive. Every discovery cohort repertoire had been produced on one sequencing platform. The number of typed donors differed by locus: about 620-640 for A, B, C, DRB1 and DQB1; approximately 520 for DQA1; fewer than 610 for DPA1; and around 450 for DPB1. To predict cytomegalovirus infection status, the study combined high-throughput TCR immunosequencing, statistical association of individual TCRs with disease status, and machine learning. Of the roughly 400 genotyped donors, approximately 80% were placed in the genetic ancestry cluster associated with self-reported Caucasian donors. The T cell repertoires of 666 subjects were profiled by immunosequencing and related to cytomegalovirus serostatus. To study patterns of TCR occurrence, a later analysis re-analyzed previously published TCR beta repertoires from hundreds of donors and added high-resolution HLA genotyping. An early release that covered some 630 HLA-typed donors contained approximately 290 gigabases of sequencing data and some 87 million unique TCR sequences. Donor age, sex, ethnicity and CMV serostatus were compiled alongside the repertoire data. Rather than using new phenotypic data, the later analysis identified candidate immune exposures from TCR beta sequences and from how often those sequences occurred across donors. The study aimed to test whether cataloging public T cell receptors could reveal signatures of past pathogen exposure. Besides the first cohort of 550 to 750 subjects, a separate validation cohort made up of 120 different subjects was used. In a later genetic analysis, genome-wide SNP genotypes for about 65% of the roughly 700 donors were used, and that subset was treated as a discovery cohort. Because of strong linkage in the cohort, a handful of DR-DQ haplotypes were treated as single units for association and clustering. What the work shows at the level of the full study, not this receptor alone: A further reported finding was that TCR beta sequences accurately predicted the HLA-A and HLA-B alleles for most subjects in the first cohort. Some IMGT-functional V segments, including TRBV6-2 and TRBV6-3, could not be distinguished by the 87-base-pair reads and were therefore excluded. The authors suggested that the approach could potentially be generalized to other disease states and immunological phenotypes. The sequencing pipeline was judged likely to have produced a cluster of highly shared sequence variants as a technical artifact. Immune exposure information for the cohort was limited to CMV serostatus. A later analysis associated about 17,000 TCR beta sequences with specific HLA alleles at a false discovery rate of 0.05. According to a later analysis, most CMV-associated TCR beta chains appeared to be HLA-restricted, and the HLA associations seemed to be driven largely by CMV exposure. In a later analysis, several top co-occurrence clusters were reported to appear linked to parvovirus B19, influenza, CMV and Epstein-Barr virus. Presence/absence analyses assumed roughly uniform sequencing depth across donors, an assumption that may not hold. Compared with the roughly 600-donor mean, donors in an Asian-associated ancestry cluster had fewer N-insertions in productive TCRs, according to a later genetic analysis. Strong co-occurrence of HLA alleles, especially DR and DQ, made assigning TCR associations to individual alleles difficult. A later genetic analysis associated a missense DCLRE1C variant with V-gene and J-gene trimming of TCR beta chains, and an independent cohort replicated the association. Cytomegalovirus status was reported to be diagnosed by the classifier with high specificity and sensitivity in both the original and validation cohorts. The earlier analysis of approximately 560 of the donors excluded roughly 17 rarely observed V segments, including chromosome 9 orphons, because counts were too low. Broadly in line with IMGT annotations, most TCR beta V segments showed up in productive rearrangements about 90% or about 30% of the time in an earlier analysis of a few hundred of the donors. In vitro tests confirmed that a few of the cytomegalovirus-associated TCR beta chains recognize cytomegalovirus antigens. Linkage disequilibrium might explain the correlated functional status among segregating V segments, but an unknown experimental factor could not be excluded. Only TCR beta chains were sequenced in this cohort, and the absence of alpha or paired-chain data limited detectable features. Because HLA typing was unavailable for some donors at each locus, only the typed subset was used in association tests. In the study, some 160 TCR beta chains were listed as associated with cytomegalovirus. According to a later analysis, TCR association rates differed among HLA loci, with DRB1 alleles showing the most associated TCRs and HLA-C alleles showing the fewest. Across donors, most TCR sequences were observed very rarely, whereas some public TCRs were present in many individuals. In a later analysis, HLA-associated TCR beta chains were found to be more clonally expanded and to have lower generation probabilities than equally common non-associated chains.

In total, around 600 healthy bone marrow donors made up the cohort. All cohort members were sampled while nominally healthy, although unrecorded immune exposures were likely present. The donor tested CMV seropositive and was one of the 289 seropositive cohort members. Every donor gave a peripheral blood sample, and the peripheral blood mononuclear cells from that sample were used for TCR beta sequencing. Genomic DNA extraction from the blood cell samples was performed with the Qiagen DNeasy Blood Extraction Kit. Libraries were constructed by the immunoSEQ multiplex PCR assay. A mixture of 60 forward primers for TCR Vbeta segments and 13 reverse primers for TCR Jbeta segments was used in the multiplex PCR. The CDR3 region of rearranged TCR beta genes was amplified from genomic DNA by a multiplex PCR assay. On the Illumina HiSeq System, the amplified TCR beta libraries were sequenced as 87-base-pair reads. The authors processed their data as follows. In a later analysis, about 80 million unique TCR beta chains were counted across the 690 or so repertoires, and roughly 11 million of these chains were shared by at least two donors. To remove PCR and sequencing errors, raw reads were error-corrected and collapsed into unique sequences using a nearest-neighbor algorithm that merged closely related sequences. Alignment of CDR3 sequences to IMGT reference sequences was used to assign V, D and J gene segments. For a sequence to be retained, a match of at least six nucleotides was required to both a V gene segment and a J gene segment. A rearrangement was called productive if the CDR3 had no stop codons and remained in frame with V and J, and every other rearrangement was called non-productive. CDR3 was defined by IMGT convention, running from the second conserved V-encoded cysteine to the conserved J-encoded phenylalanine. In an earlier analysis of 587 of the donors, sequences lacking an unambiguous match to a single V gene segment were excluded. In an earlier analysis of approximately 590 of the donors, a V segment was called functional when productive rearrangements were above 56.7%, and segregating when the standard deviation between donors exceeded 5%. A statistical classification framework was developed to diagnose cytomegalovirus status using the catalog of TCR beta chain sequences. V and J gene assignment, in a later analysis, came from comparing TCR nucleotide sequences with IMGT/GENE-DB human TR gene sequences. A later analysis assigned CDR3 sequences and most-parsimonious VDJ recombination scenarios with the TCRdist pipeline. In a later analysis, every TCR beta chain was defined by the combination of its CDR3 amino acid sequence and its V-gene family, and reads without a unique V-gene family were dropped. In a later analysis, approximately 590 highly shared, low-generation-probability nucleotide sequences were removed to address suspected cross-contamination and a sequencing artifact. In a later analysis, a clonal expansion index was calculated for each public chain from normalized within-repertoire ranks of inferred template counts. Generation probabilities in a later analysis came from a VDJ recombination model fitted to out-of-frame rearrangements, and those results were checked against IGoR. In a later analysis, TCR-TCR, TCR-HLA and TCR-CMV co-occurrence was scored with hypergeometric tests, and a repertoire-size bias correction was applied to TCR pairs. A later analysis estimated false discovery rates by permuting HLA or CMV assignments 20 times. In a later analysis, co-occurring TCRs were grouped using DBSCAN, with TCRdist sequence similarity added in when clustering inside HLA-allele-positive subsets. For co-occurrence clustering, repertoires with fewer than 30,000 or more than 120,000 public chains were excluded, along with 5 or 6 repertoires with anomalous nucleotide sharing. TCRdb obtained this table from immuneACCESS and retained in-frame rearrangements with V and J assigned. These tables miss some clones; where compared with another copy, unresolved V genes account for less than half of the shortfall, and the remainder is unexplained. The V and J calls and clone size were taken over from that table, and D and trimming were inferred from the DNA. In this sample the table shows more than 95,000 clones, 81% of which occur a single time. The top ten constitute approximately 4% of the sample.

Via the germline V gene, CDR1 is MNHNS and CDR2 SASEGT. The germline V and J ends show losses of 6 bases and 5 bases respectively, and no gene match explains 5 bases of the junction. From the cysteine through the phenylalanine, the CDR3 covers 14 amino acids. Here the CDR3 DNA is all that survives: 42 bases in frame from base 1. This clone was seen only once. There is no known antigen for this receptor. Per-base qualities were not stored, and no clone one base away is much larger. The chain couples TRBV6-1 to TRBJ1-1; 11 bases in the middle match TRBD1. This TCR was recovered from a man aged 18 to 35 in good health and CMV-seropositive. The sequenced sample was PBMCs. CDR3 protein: CASREGTGGTEAFF. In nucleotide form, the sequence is TGTGCCAGCAGGGAGGGGACAGGGGGGACTGAAGCTTTCTTT.